The 21 T cell receptor beta chains reported below all come from one sample, sequenced in a study of graft-versus-host responses after intestinal transplantation. The data were produced by immunoSEQ multiplex PCR, yet TCRdb's version contains in-frame clones alone and is incomplete. The sample lists about 8,900 clones, approximately 26% seen once, with over 4% in the top ten. Responders labeled with CFSE (approximately 200,000) were plated with approximately 200,000 irradiated, violet-dye-labeled stimulators. This specimen was alloreactive CD8+ T cells from a mixed lymphocyte reaction culture, taken before transplantation. Subset in this sample: CFSE-low proliferating T cells sorted from approximately 6-day pre-transplant mixed lymphocyte reaction (GvH or HvG direction). The receptors shown here come from a human patient who was an organ donor for intestinal transplantation.

This clone was picked up a small number of times. This chain joins TRBV6-5 and TRBJ1-1; 7 bases align to TRBD1. Losses at the gene ends were 7 bases for V and 4 bases for J; bases not matched to a gene: 9. This CDR3 has 14 residues. Germline lookup yields CDR1 MNHEY and CDR2 SVGAGI. DNA of the CDR3: TGTGCCAGCACCCCAGCGGGACAGTTCACTGAAGCTTTCTTT. Translating gives CASTPAGQFTEAFF.

This clone turned up a few times. The chain carries TRBV19 and TRBJ2-3; D uncertain. The CDR3 length is 13 residues. The germline gives CDR1 LNHDA, CDR2 SQIVND (reference sequence). V gave up 1 base and J gave up 4 bases, with 6 bases separating them. The CDR3 here is CASSIASADTQYF. CDR3 in DNA: TGTGCCAGTAGTATAGCCTCGGCAGATACGCAGTATTTT. The complete variable domain, with remaining parts taken from reference TRBV19 and TRBJ2-3, reads DGGITQSPKYLFRKEGQNVTLSCEQNLNHDAMYWYRQDPGQGLRLIYYSQIVNDFQKGDIAEGYSVSREKKESFPLTVTSAQKNPTAFYLCASSIASADTQYFGPGTRLTVL.

This chain links TRBV6-1 with TRBJ2-1; either TRBD1 or TRBD2 may supply D (5 bases each). Per the germline V gene, CDR1 is MNHNS and CDR2 is SASEGT. V was shortened by 5 bases and J by 2 bases, with 10 bases between the two germline ends. The CDR3 is made up of 14 amino acids. The CDR3 spells CASSTPGPYNEQFF. In DNA, the CDR3 is TGTGCCAGCAGTACGCCGGGACCCTACAATGAGCAGTTCTTC.

V and J are TRBV5-1 and TRBJ2-1; the D is unclear. Germline V gene sequence: CDR1 SGHRS, CDR2 YFSETQ. V lost 2 bases and J 5 bases, leaving 5 bases between the germline ends. This CDR3 contains 12 residues. CDR3 amino acids: CASSLGDNEQFF. CDR3 nucleotide sequence: TGCGCCAGCAGCTTAGGAGACAATGAGCAGTTCTTC.

Within the sample, this clone is medium-sized (0.01 to 0.1%). Additional DNA sequences in this sample encode the identical CDR3. The chain joins TRBV7-6 to TRBJ2-7, with D perhaps TRBD2 (6 bases). The V and J ends lost 0 bases and 1 base respectively, with 7 bases between them. Looked up from germline, CDR1 is SGHVS and CDR2 is FNYEAQ. The CDR3 has 14 residues. The CDR3: CASSLAGGSYEQYF. In DNA, the CDR3 is TGTGCCAGCAGCTTAGCGGGAGGTTCCTACGAGCAGTACTTC.

This clone was seen many times. The chain recombines TRBV5-6 with TRBJ1-1, with a weak D call TRBD1 (5 bases). V dropped 0 bases and J dropped 5 bases, with 17 bases sitting between them. Germline V gene sequence: CDR1 SGHDT, CDR2 YYEEEE. The CDR3 length is 16 residues. This chain's CDR3 is CASSLGAGEGWTEAFF. CDR3 coding DNA: TGTGCCAGCAGCTTGGGGGCGGGGGAGGGATGGACTGAAGCTTTCTTT.

The chain employs TRBV6-5 and TRBJ1-1; 10 bases line up with TRBD1. Germline V gives CDR1 MNHEY, CDR2 SVGAGI. This CDR3 comprises 15 residues. The junction had 2 bases not matched to a gene; V was cut back by 0 bases and J by 4 bases. CDR3 sequence: CASSYSRTGGTEAFF. In nucleotides, the CDR3 is TGTGCCAGCAGTTACTCCCGGACAGGGGGCACTGAAGCTTTCTTT.

The rearrangement links TRBV7-1 to TRBJ1-1; tentatively, D is TRBD1 (5 bases). TRBV7-1 is marked as an open reading frame, function uncertain. Trimming stripped 5 bases from V and 4 bases from J, with 8 bases between. This CDR3 region has 12 residues. The CDR3 nucleotides are TGTGCCAGCAGCCGGGGGAGCACTGAAGCTTTCTTT. Its translation is CASSRGSTEAFF.

As DNA, the CDR3 is TGTGCCAGCAGTTTCCTTGGGACTAGCGGGGCCTACGAGCAGTACTTC. Translated: CASSFLGTSGAYEQYF. The chain combines TRBV27 with TRBJ2-7; 13 positions match TRBD2. Looked up from germline, CDR1 is MNHEY and CDR2 is SMNVEV (reference sequence). This CDR3 region has 16 residues. V gave up 3 bases and J gave up 2 bases; unmatched junction bases: 4.

The chain couples TRBV12-2 to TRBJ2-5; TRBD1, the D gene given by the table, was not confirmed from the DNA. TRBV12-2 has pseudogene status. This CDR3 contains 17 residues. The CDR3 DNA reads as TGTGCAAGTCGCTTTCGAAACGTGGGACAGGGGCGGGAGACCCAGTACTTC. The encoded protein is CASRFRNVGQGRETQYF.

The chain employs TRBV11-2 and TRBJ1-1; weak D call: TRBD1 (6 bases). Trimming cost V 4 bases and J 0 bases, with 12 bases left between them. CDR1 and CDR2 from the germline V gene are SGHAT and FQNNGV. This CDR3 has 15 amino acids. CDR3 DNA sequence: TGTGCCAGCAGCTCCAGGGACAACATGAACACTGAAGCTTTCTTT. It codes for CASSSRDNMNTEAFF.

This clone is deemed medium-sized. The chain joins TRBV5-4 to TRBJ1-2, with D perhaps matching TRBD1 (6 bases). Germline CDR1 and CDR2: SGHNT and YYREEE (reference sequence). This CDR3 spans 14 amino acids. The germline V and J ends were trimmed by 4 bases and 3 bases, with 13 bases remaining between them. The CDR3 loop is CASSPETGYYGYTF. CDR3 coding DNA: TGTGCCAGCAGCCCAGAGACAGGTTACTATGGCTACACCTTC.

The V and J genes are TRBV2 and TRBJ2-1; D call uncertain. CDR3 length equals 15 residues. CDR1 and CDR2 (germline): SNHLY, FYNNEI. The V and J ends lost 6 bases and 0 bases respectively, with 12 bases between them. In nucleotides, the CDR3 is TGTGCCAGCAGGGTAGAATCCAGCTCCTACAATGAGCAGTTCTTC. Its translation: CASRVESSSYNEQFF. The variable domain in full, with the rest retrieved from reference TRBV2 and TRBJ2-1, is EPEVTQTPSHQVTQMGQEVILRCVPISNHLYFYWYRQILGQKVEFLVSFYNNEISEKSEIFDDQFSVERPDGSNFTLKIRSTKLEDSAMYFCASRVESSSYNEQFFGPGTRLTVL.

The chain is built from TRBV21-1 and TRBJ1-3. TRBV21-1 is deemed a pseudogene. CDR3 size: 17 residues. Here the CDR3 DNA reads TGTGCCAGCAGAGTGACCGTAGCACAACACGCACGAAACACCATATATTTT. Translation gives CASRVTVAQHARNTIYF.

The chain is built from TRBV27 and TRBJ1-1, with 8 bases matching TRBD1. The germline V gene encodes CDR1 MNHEY and CDR2 SMNVEV (reference sequence). This CDR3 is built from 14 residues. J lost 4 bases, V lost 6 bases, and 7 bases had no gene match. The CDR3 protein is CASRNLGTGTEAFF. CDR3 bases: TGTGCCAGCAGGAACCTTGGGACAGGCACTGAAGCTTTCTTT.

This clone was seen only a few times. The chain combines TRBV2 with TRBJ2-1; 12 bases map to TRBD2. The V and J ends lost 7 bases and 8 bases, in that order; junction bases with no gene match: 15. The CDR3 covers 17 residues. Looked up from germline, CDR1 is SNHLY and CDR2 is FYNNEI. Here the CDR3 DNA reads TGTGCCAGCACCGACGGTGTTGGACTAGCGGGGAGGTATGAGCAGTTCTTC. It is translated as CASTDGVGLAGRYEQFF.

This chain uses TRBV13 with TRBJ1-2; D possibly corresponds to TRBD1 (6 bases). The CDR3 sequence is 14 residues long. The germline CDR1 and CDR2 sequences are PRHDT and FYEKMQ (reference sequence). The V end was cut by 7 bases, the J end by 4 bases, with 16 bases between. This chain's CDR3 is CASILQGGRYGYTF. The CDR3 region has the DNA TGTGCCAGCATCCTGCAAGGGGGACGCTATGGCTACACCTTC. Full variable domain (outside the CDR3, taken from reference TRBV13 and TRBJ1-2): AAGVIQSPRHLIKEKRETATLKCYPIPRHDTVYWYQQGPGQDPQFLISFYEKMQSDKGSIPDRFSAQQFSDYHSELNMSSLELGDSALYFCASILQGGRYGYTFGSGTRLTVV.

Within the sample, this clone is medium-sized. The chain uses TRBV19 and TRBJ2-1; 10 nucleotides match TRBD2. The trim removed 3 bases at V and 4 bases at J, leaving 15 bases unmatched. Germline V gene sequence: CDR1 LNHDA, CDR2 SQIVND (reference sequence). The CDR3 length is 19 residues. In DNA, the CDR3 is TGTGCCAGTAGTATCCAGGGCCAGGCTAGCGGGGGATCGTACAATGAGCAGTTCTTC. Residues: CASSIQGQASGGSYNEQFF.

The rearrangement links TRBV25-1 to TRBJ1-1; no definite D call. Deletions cut 0 bases from V and 7 bases from J, with 9 bases between. The germline V gene has CDR1 MGHDK and CDR2 SYGVNS. The CDR3 loop spans 13 amino acids. The CDR3 bases are TGTGCCAGCAGTGAATATGGACTGATTGAAGCTTTCTTT. Amino acid sequence: CASSEYGLIEAFF.

The chain links TRBV7-2 to TRBJ2-7; D remains ambiguous. With 1 base removed from V and 0 bases from J, the gap between germline ends came to 1 base. This CDR3 has 12 residues. The V gene's germline CDR1 is SGHTA and CDR2 FQGNSA. As DNA, the CDR3 is TGTGCCAGCAGCTTAGTCTCCTACGAGCAGTACTTC. It codes for CASSLVSYEQYF.

The sample holds a few counts of this clone. The chain is built from TRBV11-2 and TRBJ1-1; a weak D match, TRBD1 (5 bases). Per the germline V gene, CDR1 is SGHAT and CDR2 is FQNNGV. The CDR3 extends over 12 amino acids. Trimming removed 5 bases at V and 4 bases at J, with 8 bases between. The CDR3: CASSRGSTEAFF. The CDR3 DNA is TGTGCCAGCAGCCGGGGGAGCACTGAAGCTTTCTTT.